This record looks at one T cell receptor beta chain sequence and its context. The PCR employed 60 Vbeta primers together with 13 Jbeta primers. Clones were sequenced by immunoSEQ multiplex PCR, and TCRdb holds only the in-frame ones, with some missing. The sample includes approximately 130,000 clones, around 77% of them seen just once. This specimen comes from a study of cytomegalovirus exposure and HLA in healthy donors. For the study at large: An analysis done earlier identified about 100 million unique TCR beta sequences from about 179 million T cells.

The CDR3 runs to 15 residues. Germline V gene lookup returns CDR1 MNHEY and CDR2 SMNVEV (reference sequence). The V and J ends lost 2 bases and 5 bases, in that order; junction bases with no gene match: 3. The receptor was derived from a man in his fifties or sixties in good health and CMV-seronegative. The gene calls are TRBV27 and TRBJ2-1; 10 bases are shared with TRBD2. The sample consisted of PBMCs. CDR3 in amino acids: CASSLLTSGNNEQFF. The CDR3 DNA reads TGTGCCAGCAGTTTACTCACTAGCGGGAACAATGAGCAGTTCTTC.